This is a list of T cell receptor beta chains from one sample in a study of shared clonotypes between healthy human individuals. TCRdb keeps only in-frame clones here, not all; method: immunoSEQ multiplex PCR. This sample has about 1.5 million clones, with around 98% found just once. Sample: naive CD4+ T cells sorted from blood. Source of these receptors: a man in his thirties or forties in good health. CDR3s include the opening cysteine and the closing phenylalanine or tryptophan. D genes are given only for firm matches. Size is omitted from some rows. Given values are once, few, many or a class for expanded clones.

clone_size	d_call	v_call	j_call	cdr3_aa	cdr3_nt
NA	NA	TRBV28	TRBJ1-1	CASSLDTEAFF	TGTGCCAGCAGTTTAGACACTGAAGCTTTCTTT
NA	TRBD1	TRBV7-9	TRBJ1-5	CASSSWTGTSNQPQHF	TGTGCCAGCAGCTCGTGGACAGGGACGAGCAATCAGCCCCAGCATTTT
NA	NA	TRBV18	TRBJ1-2	CASSPSIGSSNYGYTF	TGTGCCAGCTCACCGTCGATAGGGAGTTCTAACTATGGCTACACCTTC
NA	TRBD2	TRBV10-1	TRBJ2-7	CASSEGRGEQYF	TGCGCCAGCAGTGAGGGGAGGGGCGAGCAGTACTTC
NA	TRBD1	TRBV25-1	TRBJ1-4	CASGTRTGTEKLFF	TGTGCCAGCGGGACCAGGACAGGGACCGAAAAACTGTTTTTT
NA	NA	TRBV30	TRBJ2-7	CAWTGSPTYEQYF	TGTGCCTGGACCGGGTCCCCAACCTACGAGCAGTACTTC
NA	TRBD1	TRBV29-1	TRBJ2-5	CSVRGADRGRFRETQYF	TGCAGCGTCCGGGGGGCGGACAGGGGGCGATTTAGAGAGACCCAGTACTTC
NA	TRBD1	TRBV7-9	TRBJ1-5	CASSSGQVDQPQHF	TGTGCCAGCAGCTCGGGACAGGTAGATCAGCCCCAGCATTTT
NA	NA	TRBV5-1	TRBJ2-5	CASSTGTRETQYF	TGCGCCAGCAGCACCGGCACGCGGGAGACCCAGTACTTC
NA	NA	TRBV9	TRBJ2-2	CASSVGVFTGELFF	TGTGCCAGCAGCGTAGGAGTTTTCACCGGGGAGCTGTTTTTT
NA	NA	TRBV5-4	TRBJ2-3	CASSLAPGVLDTQYF	TGTGCCAGCAGCCTGGCGCCTGGGGTTTTAGATACGCAGTATTTT
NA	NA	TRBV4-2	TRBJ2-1	CASSQASLAAGNEQFF	TGTGCCAGCAGCCAAGCTTCCCTGGCCGCCGGGAATGAGCAGTTCTTC
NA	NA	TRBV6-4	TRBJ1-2	CASSVRPFYGYTF	TGTGCCAGCAGTGTTCGTCCTTTCTATGGCTACACCTTC
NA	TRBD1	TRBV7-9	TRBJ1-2	CASSPSTGLENYGYTF	TGTGCCAGCAGCCCTTCGACAGGGCTCGAAAACTATGGCTACACCTTC
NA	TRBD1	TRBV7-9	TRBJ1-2	CASSSAGGYGYTF	TGTGCCAGCAGCTCTGCAGGGGGGTATGGCTACACCTTC
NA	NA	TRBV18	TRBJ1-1	CASSPFGGLNTEAFF	TGTGCCAGCTCACCTTTTGGGGGGTTGAACACTGAAGCTTTCTTT
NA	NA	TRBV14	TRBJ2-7	CASSQFGRTTYEQYF	TGTGCCAGCAGCCAATTTGGCAGGACAACCTACGAGCAGTACTTC
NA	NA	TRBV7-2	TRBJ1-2	CASSLARTANYGYTF	TGTGCCAGCAGCTTAGCCCGGACTGCGAACTATGGCTACACCTTC
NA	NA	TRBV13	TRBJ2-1	CASSSPGREEQFF	TGTGCCAGCAGCTCCCCAGGGCGCGAGGAGCAGTTCTTC
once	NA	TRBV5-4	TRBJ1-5	CASSMGTTIDQPQHF	TGTGCCAGCAGCATGGGGACAACAATTGATCAGCCCCAGCATTTT
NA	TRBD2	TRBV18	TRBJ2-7	CASSTLRTGPGLAGTSSYEQYF	TGTGCCAGCTCAACACTCCGTACAGGGCCCGGACTAGCGGGAACAAGCTCCTACGAGCAGTACTTC
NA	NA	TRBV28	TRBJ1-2	CASSLTIRGYTF	TGTGCCAGCAGTCTCACTATAAGGGGCTACACCTTC
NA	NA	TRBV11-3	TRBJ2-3	CASSYGGSTDTQYF	TGTGCCAGCAGCTACGGCGGGAGCACAGATACGCAGTATTTT
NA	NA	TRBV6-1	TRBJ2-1	CASSRRTGSYNEQFF	TGTGCCAGCAGCCGCCGGACGGGCTCCTACAATGAGCAGTTCTTC
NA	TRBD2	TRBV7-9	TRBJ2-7	CASSTSGTYEQYF	TGTGCCAGCAGCACTAGCGGGACCTACGAGCAGTACTTC
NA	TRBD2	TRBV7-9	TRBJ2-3	CASSASWREGTDTQYF	TGTGCCAGCAGCGCCAGTTGGCGGGAGGGGACAGATACGCAGTATTTT
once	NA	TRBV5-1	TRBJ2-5	CASSSTPVGQQETQYF	TGCGCCAGCAGCTCGACCCCTGTGGGGCAACAAGAGACCCAGTACTTC